This T cell receptor (beta chain) was sequenced during a study of shared clonotypes between healthy human individuals. The germline V gene has CDR1 MNHEY and CDR2 SMNVEV (reference sequence). This CDR3 is built from 14 residues. V lost 5 bases and J 4 bases, leaving 12 bases between the germline ends. Some clones are missing from TCRdb's copy, which holds only in-frame ones; the method was immunoSEQ multiplex PCR. The sample records 1.5 million to 2.5 million clones, about 94% being singletons. Naive CD8 cells lacked CD45RO, underwent positive selection for CCR7 and left out terminally differentiated effector memory CD45RA+ cells.

The TCR was taken from a man younger than 30 in good health. The V call is TRBV27, the J call TRBJ2-1, with a weak D call TRBD2 (6 bases). What was sequenced was naive CD8+ T cells sorted from blood. CDR3: CASSTGTPYNEQFF. Written as DNA, the CDR3 is TGTGCCAGCAGTACCGGGACTCCTTACAATGAGCAGTTCTTC.